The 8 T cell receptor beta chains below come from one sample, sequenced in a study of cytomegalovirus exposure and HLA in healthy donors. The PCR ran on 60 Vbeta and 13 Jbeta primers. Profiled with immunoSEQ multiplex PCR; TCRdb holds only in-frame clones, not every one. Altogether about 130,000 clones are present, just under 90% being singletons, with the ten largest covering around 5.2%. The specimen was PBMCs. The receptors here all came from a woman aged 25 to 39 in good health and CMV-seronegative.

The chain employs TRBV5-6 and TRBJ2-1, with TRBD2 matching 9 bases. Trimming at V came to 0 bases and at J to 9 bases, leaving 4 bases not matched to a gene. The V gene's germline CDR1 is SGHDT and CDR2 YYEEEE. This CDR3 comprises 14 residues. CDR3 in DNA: TGTGCCAGCAGCTTGGGGACTAGCGTTACTGAGCAGTTCTTC. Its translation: CASSLGTSVTEQFF.

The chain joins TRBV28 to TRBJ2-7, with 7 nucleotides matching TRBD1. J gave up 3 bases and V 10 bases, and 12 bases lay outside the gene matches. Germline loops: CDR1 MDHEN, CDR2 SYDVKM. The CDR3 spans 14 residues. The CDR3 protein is CATTRVGTDYEQYF. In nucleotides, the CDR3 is TGTGCCACCACGCGAGTGGGGACAGACTACGAGCAGTACTTC.

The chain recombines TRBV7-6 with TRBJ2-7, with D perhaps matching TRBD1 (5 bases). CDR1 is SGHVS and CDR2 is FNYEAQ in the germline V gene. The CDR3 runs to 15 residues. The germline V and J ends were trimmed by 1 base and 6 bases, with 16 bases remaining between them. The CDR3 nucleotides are TGTGCCAGCAGCTTAGGGGCAGGGATTTACAGCGAGCAGTACTTC. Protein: CASSLGAGIYSEQYF. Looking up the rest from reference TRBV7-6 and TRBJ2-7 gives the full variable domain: GAGVSQSPRYKVTKRGQDVALRCDPISGHVSLYWYRQALGQGPEFLTYFNYEAQQDKSGLPNDRFSAERPEGSISTLTIQRTEQRDSAMYRCASSLGAGIYSEQYFGPGTRLTVT.

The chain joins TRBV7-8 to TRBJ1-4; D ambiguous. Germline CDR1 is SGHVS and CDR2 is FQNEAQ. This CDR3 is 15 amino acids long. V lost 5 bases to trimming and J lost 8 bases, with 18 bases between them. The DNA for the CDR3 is TGTGCCAGCAGCAGAACCGGAGCGTTTGGCGAAAAACTGTTTTTT. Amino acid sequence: CASSRTGAFGEKLFF.

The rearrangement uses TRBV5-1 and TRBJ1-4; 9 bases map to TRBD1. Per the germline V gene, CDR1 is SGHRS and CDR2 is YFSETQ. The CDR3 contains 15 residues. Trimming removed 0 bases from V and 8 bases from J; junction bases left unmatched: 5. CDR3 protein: CASSLAGTGKEKLFF. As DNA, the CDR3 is TGCGCCAGCAGCTTGGCCGGGACAGGGAAGGAAAAACTGTTTTTT.

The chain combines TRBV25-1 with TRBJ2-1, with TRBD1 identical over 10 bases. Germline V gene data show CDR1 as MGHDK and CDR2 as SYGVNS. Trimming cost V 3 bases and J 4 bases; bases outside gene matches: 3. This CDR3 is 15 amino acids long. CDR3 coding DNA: TGTGCCAGCAGTGAGGGGACAGGGGAGTACAATGAGCAGTTCTTC. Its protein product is CASSEGTGEYNEQFF.

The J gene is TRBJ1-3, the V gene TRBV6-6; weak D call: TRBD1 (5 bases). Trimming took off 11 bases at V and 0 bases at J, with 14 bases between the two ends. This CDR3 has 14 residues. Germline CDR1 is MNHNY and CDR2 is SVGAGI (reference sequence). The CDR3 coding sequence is TGTGCCTCAGGTCAAGGACACTCTGGAAACACCATATATTTT. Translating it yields CASGQGHSGNTIYF.

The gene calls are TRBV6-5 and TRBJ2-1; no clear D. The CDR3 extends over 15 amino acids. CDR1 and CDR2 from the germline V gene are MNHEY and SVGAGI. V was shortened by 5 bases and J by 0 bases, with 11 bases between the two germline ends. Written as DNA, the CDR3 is TGTGCCAGCAGTCAAACGATTAGCTCCTACAATGAGCAGTTCTTC. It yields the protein CASSQTISSYNEQFF.